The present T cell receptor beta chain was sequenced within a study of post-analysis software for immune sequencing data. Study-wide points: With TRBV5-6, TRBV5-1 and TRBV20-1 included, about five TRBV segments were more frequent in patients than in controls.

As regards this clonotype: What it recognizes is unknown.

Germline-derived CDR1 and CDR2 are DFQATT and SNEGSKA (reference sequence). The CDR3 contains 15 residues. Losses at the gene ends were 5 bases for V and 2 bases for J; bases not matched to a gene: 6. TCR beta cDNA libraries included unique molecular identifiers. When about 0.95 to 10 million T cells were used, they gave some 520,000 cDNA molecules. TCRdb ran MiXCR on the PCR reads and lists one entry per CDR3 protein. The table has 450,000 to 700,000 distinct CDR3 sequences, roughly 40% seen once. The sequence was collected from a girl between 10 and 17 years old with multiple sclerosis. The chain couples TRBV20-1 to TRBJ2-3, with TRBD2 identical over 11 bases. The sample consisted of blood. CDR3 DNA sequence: TGCAGTGCTTCTACTAGCGGGAGTATCACAGATACGCAGTATTTT. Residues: CSASTSGSITDTQYF.